This TCR beta chain appears in the sequencing data of a study of identical twins. Trimming stripped 6 bases from V and 2 bases from J, with 14 bases between. This CDR3 region has 15 residues. This clonotype was counted a few times. TCRdb re-called the 5' RACE reads with MiXCR, one entry per CDR3 protein. Among approximately 350,000 distinct CDR3 sequences listed, 10% to 15% were seen once. The same specimen was also included in a second study, on yellow fever vaccine responses in identical twins.

The chain uses TRBV12-3 or TRBV12-4 and TRBJ1-5, with D unclear. The clonotype was recovered from a woman aged 18-35 years in good health. Material: CD8+ T cells sorted from blood. The CDR3 DNA sequence: TGTGCCAGCAGCCGCCGGACGGACCGCAATCAGCCCCAGCATTTT. It encodes CASSRRTDRNQPQHF.